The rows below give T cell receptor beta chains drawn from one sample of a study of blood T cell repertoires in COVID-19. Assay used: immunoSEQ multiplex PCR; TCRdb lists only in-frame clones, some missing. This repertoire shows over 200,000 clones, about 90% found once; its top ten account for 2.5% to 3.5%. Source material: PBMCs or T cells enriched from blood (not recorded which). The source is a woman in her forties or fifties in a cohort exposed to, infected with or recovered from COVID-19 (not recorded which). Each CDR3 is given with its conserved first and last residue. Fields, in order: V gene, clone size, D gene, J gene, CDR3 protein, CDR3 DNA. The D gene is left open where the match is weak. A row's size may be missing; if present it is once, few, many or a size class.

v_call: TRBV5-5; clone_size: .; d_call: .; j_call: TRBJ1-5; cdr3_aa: CASSLVGGAQSNQPQHF; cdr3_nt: TGTGCCAGCAGCTTGGTAGGAGGGGCCCAAAGCAATCAGCCCCAGCATTTT
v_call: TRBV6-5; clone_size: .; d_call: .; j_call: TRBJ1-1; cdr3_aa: CASTRGYTEAFF; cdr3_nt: TGTGCCAGCACTAGGGGCTACACTGAAGCTTTCTTT
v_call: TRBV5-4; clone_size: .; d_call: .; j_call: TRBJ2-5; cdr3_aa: CASSLRGSETQYF; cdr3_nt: TGTGCCAGCTCCCTCCGGGGGAGCGAGACCCAGTACTTC
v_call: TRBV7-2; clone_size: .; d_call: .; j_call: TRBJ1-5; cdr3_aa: CASSLSGRNQPQHF; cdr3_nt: TGTGCCAGCAGCTTATCAGGGCGCAATCAGCCCCAGCATTTT
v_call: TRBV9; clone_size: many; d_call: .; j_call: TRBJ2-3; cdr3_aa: CASSDTPADRTKGDTQYF; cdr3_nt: TGTGCCAGCAGCGACACCCCCGCGGACAGGACTAAAGGAGATACGCAGTATTTT
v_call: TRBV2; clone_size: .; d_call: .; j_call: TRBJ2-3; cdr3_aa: CASSEDMGGAWLDTQYF; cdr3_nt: TGTGCCAGCAGTGAAGATATGGGGGGGGCTTGGCTGGATACGCAGTATTTT
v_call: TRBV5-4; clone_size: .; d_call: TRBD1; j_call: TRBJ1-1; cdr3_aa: CASRYWDRPNTEAFF; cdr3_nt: TGTGCCAGCAGGTATTGGGACAGACCGAACACTGAAGCTTTCTTT
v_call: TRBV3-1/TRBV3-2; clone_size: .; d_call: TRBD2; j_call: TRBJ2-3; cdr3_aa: CASSRPSGGYTDTQYF; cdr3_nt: TGTGCCAGCAGTAGGCCAAGCGGGGGGTACACAGATACGCAGTATTTT
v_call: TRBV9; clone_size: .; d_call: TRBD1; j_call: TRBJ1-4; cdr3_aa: CASTRTGDDEKLFF; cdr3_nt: TGTGCCAGCACGCGGACAGGGGACGATGAAAAACTGTTTTTT
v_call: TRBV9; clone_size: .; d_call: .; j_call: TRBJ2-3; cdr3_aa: CASSVDPSGTDTQYF; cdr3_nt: TGTGCCAGCAGCGTAGATCCTAGCGGCACAGATACGCAGTATTTT
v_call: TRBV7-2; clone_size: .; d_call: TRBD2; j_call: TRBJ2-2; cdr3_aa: CASSLVPRGVTGELFF; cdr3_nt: TGTGCCAGCAGCTTAGTTCCGCGGGGGGTTACCGGGGAGCTGTTTTTT
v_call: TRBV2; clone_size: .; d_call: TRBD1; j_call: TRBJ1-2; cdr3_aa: CASSNYRGGYTF; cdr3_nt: TGTGCCAGCAGTAATTACAGGGGAGGCTACACCTTC
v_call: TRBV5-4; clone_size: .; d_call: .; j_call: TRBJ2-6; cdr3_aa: CASSLQSGANVLTF; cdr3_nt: TGTGCCAGCAGCTTACAGTCTGGGGCCAACGTCCTGACTTTC
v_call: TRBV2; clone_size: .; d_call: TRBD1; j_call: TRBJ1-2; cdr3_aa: CASTPWTGTNYGYTF; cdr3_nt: TGTGCCAGCACCCCTTGGACAGGGACTAACTATGGCTACACCTTC
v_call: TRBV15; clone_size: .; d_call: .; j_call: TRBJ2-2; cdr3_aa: CATRGAANTGELFF; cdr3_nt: TGTGCCACCAGGGGGGCAGCGAACACCGGGGAGCTGTTTTTT
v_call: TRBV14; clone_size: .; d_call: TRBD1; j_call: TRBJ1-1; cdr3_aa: CASSLLGGAGTEAFF; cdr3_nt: TGTGCCAGCAGTTTACTAGGGGGCGCGGGGACTGAAGCTTTCTTT
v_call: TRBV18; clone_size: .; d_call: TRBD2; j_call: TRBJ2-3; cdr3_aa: CASSPVNQRGYRTDTQYF; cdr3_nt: TGTGCCAGCTCACCGGTAAATCAGCGGGGGTACCGCACAGATACGCAGTATTTT
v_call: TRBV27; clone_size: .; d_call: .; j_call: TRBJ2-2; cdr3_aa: CASSPGGGRNTGELFF; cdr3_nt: TGTGCCAGCAGTCCTGGGGGGGGCCGCAACACCGGGGAGCTGTTTTTT